Here is one T cell receptor beta chain with its context. Original processing methods: The authors estimated nucleated cell counts from reference gene primer amplification. Sequencing used immunoSEQ multiplex PCR; TCRdb keeps in-frame clones, though not all of them. V and J calls and clone size are copied from that table; D and trimming were computed from the DNA. The sample consists of approximately 210,000 clones, around four fifths of them appearing once. Researchers sorted participants into cohorts using their self-reported clinical history. This specimen belongs to a study of blood T cell repertoires in COVID-19. Study-level information: The United States, Italy and Spain supplied acute and convalescent COVID-19 samples. PBMCs, B-cell-depleted T cells, or T cells were the source of the cDNA or gDNA that made up the material.

The germline CDR1 and CDR2 sequences are SQVTM and ANQGSEA. Unmatched junction bases numbered 7, after V lost 5 bases and J lost 6 bases. This CDR3 has 12 amino acids. What was sequenced was PBMCs or T cells enriched from blood (not recorded which). The chain carries TRBV29-1 and TRBJ2-7; the match to TRBD2 covers 7 bases. This clonotype originated in a man aged 40-49 years who had recovered from COVID-19. The CDR3 DNA follows: TGCAGCGTTTTGGGACTATCGGGCGAGCAGTACTTC. Translation gives CSVLGLSGEQYF.